Listed below are T cell receptor beta chains from one sample, sequenced in a study of cytomegalovirus exposure and HLA in healthy donors. Profiled with immunoSEQ multiplex PCR; TCRdb holds only in-frame clones, not every one. Of 100,000 to 150,000 clones detected, approximately 92% appear once; the ten largest clones hold around 1.1%. Sequencing was done on a sample of PBMCs. Every receptor here comes from a woman younger than 30 in good health and CMV-seronegative. CDR3s include the opening cysteine and the closing phenylalanine or tryptophan. A D gene is named only where the DNA matches it firmly. Not all rows give a size; the values are once, few, many and, for expanded clones, a class.

>TRBD1|TRBV5-6|TRBJ2-3|.
TGTGCCAGCAGCTTGGCAGGGCAGGGGGCTGCAGATACGCAGTATTTT
CASSLAGQGAADTQYF
>TRBD2|TRBV18|TRBJ2-7|.
TGTGCCAGCTCGATGTGGTCGGGACTAGCGGGGGGGGTCTACGAGCAGTACTTC
CASSMWSGLAGGVYEQYF
>.|TRBV28|TRBJ1-2|.
TGTGCCAGCAATAGACAGAACTATGGCTACACCTTC
CASNRQNYGYTF
>TRBD2|TRBV11-3|TRBJ2-1|.
TGTGCCAGCAGCTCCCCGGGGGGAGAAGGCGGTGAGCAGTTCTTC
CASSSPGGEGGEQFF
>TRBD1|TRBV13|TRBJ2-5|.
TGTGCCAGCAGCTCGTCCGGGACAGGGGACGAGACCCAGTACTTC
CASSSSGTGDETQYF
>.|TRBV28|TRBJ1-5|.
TGTGCCACCTCTCAGGGGACGGGCAATCAGCCCCAGCATTTT
CATSQGTGNQPQHF
>TRBD2|TRBV5-1|TRBJ2-1|.
TGCGCCAGCAAAATAACTAGCGGGGGGACCTACAATGAGCAGTTCTTC
CASKITSGGTYNEQFF
>.|TRBV6-1|TRBJ2-6|once
TGTGCCAGCAGTGAAGAATTATCTGGGGCCAACGTCCTGACTTTC
CASSEELSGANVLTF
>TRBD1|TRBV25-1|TRBJ2-1|.
TGTGCCAGCCTAACAGGGGATGGCTACAATGAGCAGTTCTTC
CASLTGDGYNEQFF
>.|TRBV6-6|TRBJ1-4|.
TGTGCCAGCAGTCCCTTCACAGTTGCTAATGAAAAACTGTTTTTT
CASSPFTVANEKLFF
>TRBD1|TRBV28|TRBJ2-7|.
TGTGCCAGCAGCCCCGGGACAGGGAGCTCCTACGAGCAGTACTTC
CASSPGTGSSYEQYF
>.|TRBV7-9|TRBJ2-3|.
TGTGCCAGCACCCCGGGGGATACGCAGTATTTT
CASTPGDTQYF
>TRBD2|TRBV11-2|TRBJ2-2|.
TGTGCCAGCATGGGACTAGCCCGATGGGAGCTGTTTTTT
CASMGLARWELFF
>TRBD1|TRBV5-5|TRBJ2-7|.
TGTGCCAGCAGCTTGGGTGTGGGGACAGGGGCCTACGAGCAGTACTTC
CASSLGVGTGAYEQYF
>TRBD1|TRBV7-2|TRBJ2-2|few
TGTGCCAGCAGCTTCTCCGGGACAGTCACCGGGGAGCTGTTTTTT
CASSFSGTVTGELFF
>.|TRBV6-1|TRBJ2-3|.
TGTGCCAGCAGTGCCGTTCTAGGTAACACGCAGTATTTT
CASSAVLGNTQYF
>TRBD2|TRBV5-1|TRBJ2-2|.
TGCGCCAGCAGGACTAGCGGGGTGGGGACCGGGGAGCTGTTTTTT
CASRTSGVGTGELFF
>.|TRBV7-2|TRBJ1-5|.
TGTGCCAGCAGCTTAGTAACGGACTACAATCAGCCCCAGCATTTT
CASSLVTDYNQPQHF
>.|TRBV4-1|TRBJ1-1|.
TGCGCCAGCAGCCAAGGGACAAGTTCTGAAGCTTTCTTT
CASSQGTSSEAFF
>.|TRBV28|TRBJ1-1|once
TGTGCCAGCATTAACAGCCAGAACACTGAAGCTTTCTTT
CASINSQNTEAFF
>.|TRBV6-5|TRBJ1-2|.
TGTGCCAGCAGTTACTCGCAACAGTCGGCCTTATATGGCTACACCTTC
CASSYSQQSALYGYTF
>TRBD2|TRBV28|TRBJ2-1|.
TGTGCCAGCAGTTCCGGGACTAGTAATGAGCAGTTCTTC
CASSSGTSNEQFF
>.|TRBV6-5|TRBJ1-4|.
TGTGCCAGCAGTTACGGAGTTGATGAAAAACTGTTTTTT
CASSYGVDEKLFF
>TRBD2|TRBV5-1|TRBJ2-1|few
TGCGCCAGCAGTGGACTAGCGATCTACAATGAGCAGTTCTTC
CASSGLAIYNEQFF
>TRBD1|TRBV7-6|TRBJ2-3|.
TGTGCCAGCAGCTTAGGAGAAGGGGGCGGTGCAGATACGCAGTATTTT
CASSLGEGGGADTQYF
>.|TRBV2|TRBJ1-1|.
TGTGCCAGCAATGGGGGGACTGAAGCTTTCTTT
CASNGGTEAFF
>TRBD1|TRBV28|TRBJ2-1|few
TGTGCCAGCAGTATGGAGACCCTAGGACAGGCGGATGAGCAGTTCTTC
CASSMETLGQADEQFF
>.|TRBV6-5|TRBJ1-2|.
TGTGCCAGCAGTACCGCCGGGGTTGGCTACACCTTC
CASSTAGVGYTF
>TRBD1|TRBV5-1|TRBJ2-3|.
TGCGCCAGCAGCCCCGGACAGGAGCACACAGATACGCAGTATTTT
CASSPGQEHTDTQYF
>.|TRBV18|TRBJ2-3|once
TGTGCCAGCTCGAGTAGCACAGATACGCAGTATTTT
CASSSSTDTQYF
>TRBD1|TRBV5-1|TRBJ1-2|once
TGCGCCAGCAGCTTGGGACCCCAGGGGGCTTCTAACTATGGCTACACCTTC
CASSLGPQGASNYGYTF
>.|TRBV7-2|TRBJ2-3|few
TGTGCCAGCAAACCTCAGGGGAACGCAGATACGCAGTATTTT
CASKPQGNADTQYF
>.|TRBV28|TRBJ1-2|.
TGTGCCACCGGGGTCTATGGCTACACCTTC
CATGVYGYTF
>.|TRBV9|TRBJ2-2|.
TGTGCCAGCAGCGTAGGGACAGCCTTTAGGTCCGGGGAGCTGTTTTTT
CASSVGTAFRSGELFF
>.|TRBV18|TRBJ2-5|.
TGTGCCAGCTCACCGAACGGGGGACAAGAGACCCAGTACTTC
CASSPNGGQETQYF
>.|TRBV2|TRBJ2-5|.
TGTGCCAGCAGTGACCGCCTCGAAGGGGCCCAGTACTTC
CASSDRLEGAQYF
>.|TRBV6-5|TRBJ2-2|.
TGTGCCAGCAGGGAGCAGGGAAACACCGGGGAGCTGTTTTTT
CASREQGNTGELFF
>TRBD2|TRBV11-3|TRBJ2-1|once
TGTGCCAGCAGCTTTACGGGAGGGGCCTACAATGAGCAGTTCTTC
CASSFTGGAYNEQFF
>TRBD2|TRBV5-1|TRBJ2-2|.
TGCGCCAGCAGCCCCGCCGGGACTAGCGGGACCGGGGAGCTGTTTTTT
CASSPAGTSGTGELFF
>.|TRBV28|TRBJ1-2|.
TGTGCCAGCAATCCACAGGGCGGGGGAGGTTATGGCTACACCTTC
CASNPQGGGGYGYTF
>.|TRBV7-8|TRBJ1-3|once
TGTGCCAGCAGCAAACTCGTAACTGGAAACACCATATATTTT
CASSKLVTGNTIYF
>TRBD1|TRBV6-6|TRBJ1-2|.
TGTGCCAGCAGTTACTCGTCAGGGGGCGGTTATGGCTACACCTTC
CASSYSSGGGYGYTF